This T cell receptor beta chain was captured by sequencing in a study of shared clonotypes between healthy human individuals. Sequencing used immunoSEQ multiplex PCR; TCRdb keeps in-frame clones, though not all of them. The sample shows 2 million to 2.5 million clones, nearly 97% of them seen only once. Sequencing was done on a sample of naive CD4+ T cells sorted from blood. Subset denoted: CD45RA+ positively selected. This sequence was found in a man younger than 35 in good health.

The CDR3 bases are TGTGCCAGCAGTAAACCGGGACAGGGGGTCGAAGGTGAAGCTTTCTTT. Amino acids: CASSKPGQGVEGEAFF. The J gene is TRBJ1-1, the V gene TRBV6-6, with 11 bases aligning to TRBD1. The CDR3 runs to 16 residues. After removal of 5 bases from V and 7 bases from J, the junction contained 12 bases not matched to a gene. Germline CDR1 reads MNHNY; CDR2 reads SVGAGI (reference sequence).